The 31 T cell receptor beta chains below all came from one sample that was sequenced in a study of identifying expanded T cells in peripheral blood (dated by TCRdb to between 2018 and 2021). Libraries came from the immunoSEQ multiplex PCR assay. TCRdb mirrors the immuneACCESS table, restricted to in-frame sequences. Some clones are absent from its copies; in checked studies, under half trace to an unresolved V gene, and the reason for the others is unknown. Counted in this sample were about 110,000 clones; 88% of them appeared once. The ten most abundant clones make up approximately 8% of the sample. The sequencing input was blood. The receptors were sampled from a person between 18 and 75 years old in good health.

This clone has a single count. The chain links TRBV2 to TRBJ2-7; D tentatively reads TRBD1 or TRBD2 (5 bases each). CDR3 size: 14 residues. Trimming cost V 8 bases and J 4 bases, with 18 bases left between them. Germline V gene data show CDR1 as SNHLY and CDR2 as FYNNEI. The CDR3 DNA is TGTGCCAGCGTCCGGGACCGAAGAACTTACGAGCAGTACTTC. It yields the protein CASVRDRRTYEQYF. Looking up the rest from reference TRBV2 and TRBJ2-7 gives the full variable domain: EPEVTQTPSHQVTQMGQEVILRCVPISNHLYFYWYRQILGQKVEFLVSFYNNEISEKSEIFDDQFSVERPDGSNFTLKIRSTKLEDSAMYFCASVRDRRTYEQYFGPGTRLTVT.

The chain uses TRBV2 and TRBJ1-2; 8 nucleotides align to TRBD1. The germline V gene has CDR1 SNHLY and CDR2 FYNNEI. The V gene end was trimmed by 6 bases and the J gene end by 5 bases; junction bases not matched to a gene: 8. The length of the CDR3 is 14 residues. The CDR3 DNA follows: TGTGCCAGCAGGGTGGACAGGGTTGAGTATGGCTACACCTTC. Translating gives CASRVDRVEYGYTF.

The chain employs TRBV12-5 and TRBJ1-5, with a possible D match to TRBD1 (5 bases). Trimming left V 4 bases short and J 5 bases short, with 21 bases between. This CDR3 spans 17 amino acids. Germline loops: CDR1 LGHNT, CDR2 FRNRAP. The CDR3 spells CASGWPYFAGFDQPQHF. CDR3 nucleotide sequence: TGTGCTAGTGGTTGGCCCTACTTTGCAGGGTTCGATCAGCCCCAGCATTTT.

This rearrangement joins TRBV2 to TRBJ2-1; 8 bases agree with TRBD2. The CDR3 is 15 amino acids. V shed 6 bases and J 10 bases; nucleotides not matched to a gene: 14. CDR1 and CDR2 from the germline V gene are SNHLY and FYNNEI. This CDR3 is CASSASLAGLGEQFF. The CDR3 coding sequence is TGTGCCAGCAGCGCATCCCTAGCGGGTCTCGGAGAGCAGTTCTTC. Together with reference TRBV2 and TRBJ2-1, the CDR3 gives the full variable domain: EPEVTQTPSHQVTQMGQEVILRCVPISNHLYFYWYRQILGQKVEFLVSFYNNEISEKSEIFDDQFSVERPDGSNFTLKIRSTKLEDSAMYFCASSASLAGLGEQFFGPGTRLTVL.

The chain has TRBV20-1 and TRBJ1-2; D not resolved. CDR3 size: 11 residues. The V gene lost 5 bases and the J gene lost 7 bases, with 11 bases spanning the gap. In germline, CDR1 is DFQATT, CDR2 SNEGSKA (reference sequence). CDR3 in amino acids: CSAEDSGGYTF. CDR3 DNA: TGCAGTGCTGAAGACTCTGGTGGCTACACCTTC.

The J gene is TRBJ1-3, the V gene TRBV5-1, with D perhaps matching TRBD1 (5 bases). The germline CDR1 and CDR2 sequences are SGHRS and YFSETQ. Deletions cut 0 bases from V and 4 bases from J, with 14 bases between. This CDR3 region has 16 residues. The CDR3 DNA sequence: TGCGCCAGCAGCTTGGATCCAGGGAGTCCAGGAAACACCATATATTTT. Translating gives CASSLDPGSPGNTIYF.

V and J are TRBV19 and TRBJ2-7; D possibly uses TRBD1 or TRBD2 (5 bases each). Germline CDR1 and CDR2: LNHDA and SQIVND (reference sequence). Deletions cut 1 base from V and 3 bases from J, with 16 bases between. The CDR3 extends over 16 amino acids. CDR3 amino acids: CASSIAGFGTVYEQYF. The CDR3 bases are TGTGCCAGTAGTATAGCCGGGTTTGGGACCGTCTACGAGCAGTACTTC.

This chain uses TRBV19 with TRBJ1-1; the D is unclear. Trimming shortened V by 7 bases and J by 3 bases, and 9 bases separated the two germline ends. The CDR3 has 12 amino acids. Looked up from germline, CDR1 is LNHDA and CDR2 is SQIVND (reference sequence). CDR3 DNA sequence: TGTGCCAGTACCGCGGGCCACACTGAAGCTTTCTTT. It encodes CASTAGHTEAFF.

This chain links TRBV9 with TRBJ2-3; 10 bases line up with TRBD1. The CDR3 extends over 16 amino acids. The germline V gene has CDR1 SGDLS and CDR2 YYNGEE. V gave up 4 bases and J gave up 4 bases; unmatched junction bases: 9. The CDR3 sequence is CASSSLGQGGADTQYF. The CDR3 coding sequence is TGTGCCAGCAGCTCTCTTGGACAGGGGGGGGCAGATACGCAGTATTTT.

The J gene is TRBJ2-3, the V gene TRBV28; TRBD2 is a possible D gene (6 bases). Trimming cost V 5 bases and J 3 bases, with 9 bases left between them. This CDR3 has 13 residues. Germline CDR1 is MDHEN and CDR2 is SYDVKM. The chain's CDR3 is CASSRGGTDTQYF. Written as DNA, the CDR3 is TGTGCCAGCAGTCGTGGAGGGACAGATACGCAGTATTTT.

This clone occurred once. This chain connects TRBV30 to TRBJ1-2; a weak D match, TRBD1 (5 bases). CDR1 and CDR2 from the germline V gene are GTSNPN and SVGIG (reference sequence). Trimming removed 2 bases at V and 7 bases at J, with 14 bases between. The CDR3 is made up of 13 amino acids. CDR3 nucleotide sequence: TGTGCCTGGAGTTTACAGGTAAGAGGTGGCTACACCTTC. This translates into CAWSLQVRGGYTF.

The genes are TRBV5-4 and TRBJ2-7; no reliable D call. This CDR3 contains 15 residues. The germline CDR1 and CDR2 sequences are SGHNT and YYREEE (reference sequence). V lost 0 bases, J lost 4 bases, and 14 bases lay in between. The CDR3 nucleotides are TGTGCCAGCAGCTTGGTCGGCTCTTCGGCGTACGAGCAGTACTTC. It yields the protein CASSLVGSSAYEQYF.

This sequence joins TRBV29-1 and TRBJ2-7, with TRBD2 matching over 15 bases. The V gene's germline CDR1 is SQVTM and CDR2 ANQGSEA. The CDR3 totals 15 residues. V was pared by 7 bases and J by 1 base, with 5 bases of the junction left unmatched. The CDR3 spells CSAIGTSGRSYEQYF. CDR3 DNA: TGCAGCGCAATTGGGACTAGCGGGAGGTCCTACGAGCAGTACTTC.

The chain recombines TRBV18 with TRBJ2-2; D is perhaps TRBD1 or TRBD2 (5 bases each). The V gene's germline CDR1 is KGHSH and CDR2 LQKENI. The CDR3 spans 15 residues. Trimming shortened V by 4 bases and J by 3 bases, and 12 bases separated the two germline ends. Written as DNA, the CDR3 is TGTGCCAGCTCACTCGGGACGCCTGACACCGGGGAGCTGTTTTTT. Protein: CASSLGTPDTGELFF.

CDR3: CASSPNLPGPSTDTQYF. CDR3 nucleotide sequence: TGTGCCAGCTCACCCAATTTGCCGGGACCTAGCACAGATACGCAGTATTTT. The rearrangement links TRBV18 to TRBJ2-3; TRBD1 or TRBD2 may be the D gene (5 bases each). CDR1 KGHSH and CDR2 LQKENI come from the germline V gene. The CDR3 has 17 amino acids. Trimming shortened V by 3 bases and J by 0 bases, and 16 bases separated the two germline ends.

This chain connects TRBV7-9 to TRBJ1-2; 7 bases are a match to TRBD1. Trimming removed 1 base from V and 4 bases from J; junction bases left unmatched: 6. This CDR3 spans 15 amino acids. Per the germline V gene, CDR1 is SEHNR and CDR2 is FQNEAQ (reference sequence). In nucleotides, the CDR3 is TGTGCCAGCAGCTTAGGGGCAGGGGGATCCTATGGCTACACCTTC. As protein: CASSLGAGGSYGYTF.

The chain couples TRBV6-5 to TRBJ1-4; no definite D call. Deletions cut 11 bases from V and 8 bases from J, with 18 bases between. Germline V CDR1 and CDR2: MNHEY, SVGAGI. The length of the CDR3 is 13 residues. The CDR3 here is CAASADGGEKLFF. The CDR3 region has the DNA TGTGCCGCATCCGCAGACGGCGGCGAAAAACTGTTTTTT.

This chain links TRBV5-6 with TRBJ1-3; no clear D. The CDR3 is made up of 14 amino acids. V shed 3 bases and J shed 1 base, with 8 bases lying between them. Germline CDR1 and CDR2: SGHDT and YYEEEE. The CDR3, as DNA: TGTGCCAGCAGCTGGGGAAGATCTGGAAACACCATATATTTT. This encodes CASSWGRSGNTIYF.

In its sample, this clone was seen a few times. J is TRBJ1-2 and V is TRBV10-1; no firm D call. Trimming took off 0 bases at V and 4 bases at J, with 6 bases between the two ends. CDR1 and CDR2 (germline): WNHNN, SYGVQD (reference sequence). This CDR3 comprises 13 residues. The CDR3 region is CASSESYLYGYTF. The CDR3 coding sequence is TGCGCCAGCAGTGAGTCTTACCTCTATGGCTACACCTTC.

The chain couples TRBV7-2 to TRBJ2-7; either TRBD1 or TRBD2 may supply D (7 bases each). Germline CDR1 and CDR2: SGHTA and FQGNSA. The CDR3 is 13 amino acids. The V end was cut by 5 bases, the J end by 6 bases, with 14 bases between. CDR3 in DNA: TGTGCCAGCAGCAAAACAGGGGAGGGCGAGCAGTACTTC. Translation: CASSKTGEGEQYF.

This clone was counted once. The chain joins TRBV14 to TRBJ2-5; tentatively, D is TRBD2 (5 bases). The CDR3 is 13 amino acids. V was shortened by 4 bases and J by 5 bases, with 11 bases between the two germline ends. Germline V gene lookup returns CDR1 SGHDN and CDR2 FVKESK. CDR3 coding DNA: TGTGCCAGCAGCCGAGGGATTTCCGAGACCCAGTACTTC. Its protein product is CASSRGISETQYF.

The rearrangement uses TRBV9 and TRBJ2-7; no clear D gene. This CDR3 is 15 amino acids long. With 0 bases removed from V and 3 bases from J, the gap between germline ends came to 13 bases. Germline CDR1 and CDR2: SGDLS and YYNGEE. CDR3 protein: CASSVGWQPNYEQYF. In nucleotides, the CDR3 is TGTGCCAGCAGCGTAGGCTGGCAGCCCAACTACGAGCAGTACTTC.

As DNA, the CDR3 is TGTGCCAGCAGCTTAACCACCTGGGAAAAACTGTTTTTT. Its translation is CASSLTTWEKLFF. This chain joins TRBV7-2 and TRBJ1-4; unclear D gene. Germline V gene lookup returns CDR1 SGHTA and CDR2 FQGNSA. The CDR3 totals 13 residues. V was clipped by 2 bases and J by 8 bases, with 9 bases between them.

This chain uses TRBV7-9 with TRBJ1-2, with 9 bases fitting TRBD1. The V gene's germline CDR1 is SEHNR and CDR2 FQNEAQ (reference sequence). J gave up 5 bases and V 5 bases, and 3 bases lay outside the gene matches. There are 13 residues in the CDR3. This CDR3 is CASSVQGAYGYTF. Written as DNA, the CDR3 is TGTGCCAGCAGCGTACAGGGGGCGTATGGCTACACCTTC.

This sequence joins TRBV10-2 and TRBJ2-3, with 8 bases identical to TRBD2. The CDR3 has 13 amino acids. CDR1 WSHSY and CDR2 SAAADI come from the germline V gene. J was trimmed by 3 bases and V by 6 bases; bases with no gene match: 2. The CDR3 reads CASRLAETDTQYF. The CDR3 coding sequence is TGCGCCAGCAGACTAGCGGAAACAGATACGCAGTATTTT.

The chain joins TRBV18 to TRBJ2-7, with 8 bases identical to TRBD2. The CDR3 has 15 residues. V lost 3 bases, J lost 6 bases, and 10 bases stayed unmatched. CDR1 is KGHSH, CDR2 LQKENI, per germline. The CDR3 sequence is CASSPGGLAYGEQYF. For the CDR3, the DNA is TGTGCCAGCTCACCGGGTGGACTAGCCTATGGCGAGCAGTACTTC.

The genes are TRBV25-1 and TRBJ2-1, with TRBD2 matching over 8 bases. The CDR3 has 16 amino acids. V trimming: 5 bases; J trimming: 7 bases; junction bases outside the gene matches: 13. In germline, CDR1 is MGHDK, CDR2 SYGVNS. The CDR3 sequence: CASSNPGGPSGNEQFF. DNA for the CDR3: TGTGCCAGCAGTAATCCGGGAGGGCCCTCGGGGAATGAGCAGTTCTTC.

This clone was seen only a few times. CDR3 sequence reads: CASSLDRVGSPLHF. CDR3 in DNA: TGTGCCAGCAGCTTGGACAGGGTGGGATCACCCCTCCACTTT. This chain uses TRBV7-8 with TRBJ1-6; 8 nucleotides match TRBD1. This CDR3 comprises 14 residues. Looked up from germline, CDR1 is SGHVS and CDR2 is FQNEAQ. Losses at the gene ends were 3 bases for V and 10 bases for J; bases not matched to a gene: 5.

As DNA, the CDR3 is TGTGCCAGCAGTTTATACCCGGGACAGGGGAACAATGAGCAGTTCTTC. Translating it yields CASSLYPGQGNNEQFF. V gene TRBV27 combines with J gene TRBJ2-1, with 10 bases aligning to TRBD1. Losses at the gene ends were 1 base for V and 5 bases for J; bases not matched to a gene: 5. CDR1 is MNHEY, CDR2 SMNVEV, per germline (reference sequence). The CDR3 has 16 amino acids.

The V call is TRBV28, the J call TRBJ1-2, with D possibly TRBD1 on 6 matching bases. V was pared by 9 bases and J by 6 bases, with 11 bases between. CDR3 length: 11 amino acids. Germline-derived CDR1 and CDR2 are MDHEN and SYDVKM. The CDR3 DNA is TGTGCCAGTAGGACAGTCGATGGCTACACCTTC. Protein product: CASRTVDGYTF.

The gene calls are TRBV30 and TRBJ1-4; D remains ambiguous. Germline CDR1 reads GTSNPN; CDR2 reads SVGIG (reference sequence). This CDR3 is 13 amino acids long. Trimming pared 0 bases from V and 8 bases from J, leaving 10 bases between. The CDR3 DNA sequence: TGTGCCTGGAGTGTTTTCATGGGGGAAAAACTGTTTTTT. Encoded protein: CAWSVFMGEKLFF.